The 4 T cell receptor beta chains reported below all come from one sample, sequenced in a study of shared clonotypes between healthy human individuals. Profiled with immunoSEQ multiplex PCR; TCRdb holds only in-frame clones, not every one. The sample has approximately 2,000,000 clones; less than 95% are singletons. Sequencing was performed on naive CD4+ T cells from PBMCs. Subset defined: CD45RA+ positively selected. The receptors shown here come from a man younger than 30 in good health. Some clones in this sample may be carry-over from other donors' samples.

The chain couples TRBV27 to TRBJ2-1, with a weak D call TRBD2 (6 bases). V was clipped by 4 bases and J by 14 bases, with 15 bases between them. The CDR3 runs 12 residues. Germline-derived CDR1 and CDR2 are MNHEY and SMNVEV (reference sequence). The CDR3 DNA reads TGTGCCAGCAGTTCCGGACTACCGAAGGAGTTCTTC. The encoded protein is CASSSGLPKEFF.

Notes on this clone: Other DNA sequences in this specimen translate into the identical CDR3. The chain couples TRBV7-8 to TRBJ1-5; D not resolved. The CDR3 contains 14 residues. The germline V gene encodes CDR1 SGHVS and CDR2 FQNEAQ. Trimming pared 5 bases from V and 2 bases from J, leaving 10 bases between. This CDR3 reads CASSPRGGNQPQHF. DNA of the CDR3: TGTGCCAGCAGCCCCCGGGGTGGCAATCAGCCCCAGCATTTT. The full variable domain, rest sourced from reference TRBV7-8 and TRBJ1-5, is GAGVSQSPRYKVAKRGQDVALRCDPISGHVSLFWYQQALGQGPEFLTYFQNEAQLDKSGLPSDRFFAERPEGSVSTLKIQRTQQEDSAVYLCASSPRGGNQPQHFGDGTRLSIL.

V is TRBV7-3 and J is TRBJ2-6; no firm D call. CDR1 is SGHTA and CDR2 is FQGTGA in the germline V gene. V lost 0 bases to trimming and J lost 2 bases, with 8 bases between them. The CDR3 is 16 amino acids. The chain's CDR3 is CASSLTSSAGANVLTF. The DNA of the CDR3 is TGTGCCAGCAGCTTAACTTCGAGTGCTGGGGCCAACGTCCTGACTTTC.

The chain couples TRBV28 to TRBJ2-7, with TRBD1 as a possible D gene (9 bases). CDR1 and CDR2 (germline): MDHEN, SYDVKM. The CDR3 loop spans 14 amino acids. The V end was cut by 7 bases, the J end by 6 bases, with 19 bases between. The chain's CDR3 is CASTGGDRVLEQYF. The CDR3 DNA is TGTGCCAGCACCGGGGGGGACAGGGTTCTCGAGCAGTACTTC. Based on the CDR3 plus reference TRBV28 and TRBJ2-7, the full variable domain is DVKVTQSSRYLVKRTGEKVFLECVQDMDHENMFWYRQDPGLGLRLIYFSYDVKMKEKGDIPEGYSVSREKKERFSLILESASTNQTSMYLCASTGGDRVLEQYFGPGTRLTVT.